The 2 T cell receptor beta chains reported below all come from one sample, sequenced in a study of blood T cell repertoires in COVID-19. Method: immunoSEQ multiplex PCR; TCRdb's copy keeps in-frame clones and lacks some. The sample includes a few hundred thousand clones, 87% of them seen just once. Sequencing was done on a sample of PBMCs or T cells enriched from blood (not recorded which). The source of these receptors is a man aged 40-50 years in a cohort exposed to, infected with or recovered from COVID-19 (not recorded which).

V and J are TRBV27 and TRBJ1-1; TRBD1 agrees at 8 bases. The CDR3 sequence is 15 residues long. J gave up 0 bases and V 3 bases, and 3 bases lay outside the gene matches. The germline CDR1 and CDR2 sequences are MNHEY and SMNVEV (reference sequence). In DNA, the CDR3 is TGTGCCAGCAGTTTCAGGGGGCCTATGAACACTGAAGCTTTCTTT. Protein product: CASSFRGPMNTEAFF.

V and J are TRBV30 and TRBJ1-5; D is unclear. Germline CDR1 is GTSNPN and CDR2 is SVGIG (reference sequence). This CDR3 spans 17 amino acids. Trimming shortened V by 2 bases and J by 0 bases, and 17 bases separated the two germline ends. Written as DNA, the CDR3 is TGTGCCTGGAGTCCCGGGGAGTGGGATAATAGCAATCAGCCCCAGCATTTT. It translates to CAWSPGEWDNSNQPQHF.